These 12 T cell receptor beta chains originate from one sample sequenced in a study of OX40 agonist ivuxolimab in advanced cancers. The table came from immunoSEQ multiplex PCR; TCRdb's copy has only in-frame clones and leaves some out. Of 65,000 to 75,000 clones in the sample, approximately 90% were seen once. The specimen comprised CD4+ or CD8+ T cells sorted from blood, sampled in a trial of the OX40 agonist ivuxolimab. The receptors were gathered from an adult with an advanced solid tumor such as melanoma, head and neck, liver or kidney cancer.

The rearrangement joins TRBV19 to TRBJ2-3; 9 bases match TRBD2. J was trimmed by 4 bases and V by 10 bases; bases with no gene match: 6. The CDR3 sequence is 13 residues long. From germline, CDR1 is LNHDA and CDR2 SQIVND (reference sequence). CDR3 region: CATSGLASDTQYF. The CDR3 bases are TGTGCCACCTCGGGACTAGCTTCAGATACGCAGTATTTT.

The V and J genes are TRBV6-4 and TRBJ2-1; tentative D call: TRBD2 (5 bases). The CDR3 loop spans 14 amino acids. V was clipped by 2 bases and J by 8 bases, with 13 bases between them. Germline CDR1 is MRHNA and CDR2 is SNTAGT. The CDR3 DNA is TGTGCCAGCAGTGACGTGGACGGGGTCGATGAGCAGTTCTTC. Translated, it gives CASSDVDGVDEQFF.

This chain uses TRBV5-5 with TRBJ1-5, with D possibly being TRBD1 (6 bases). This CDR3 is built from 18 residues. From germline, CDR1 is SGHKS and CDR2 YYEKEE (reference sequence). V lost 4 bases and J 1 base, leaving 21 bases between the germline ends. The CDR3 reads CASSDVGGSLISNQPQHF. CDR3 bases: TGTGCCAGCAGCGACGTGGGGGGCTCCCTTATAAGCAATCAGCCCCAGCATTTT.

This chain links TRBV5-1 with TRBJ2-2; D could derive from TRBD1 or TRBD2 (5 bases each). The CDR3 has 15 amino acids. The germline CDR1 and CDR2 sequences are SGHRS and YFSETQ. V dropped 1 base and J dropped 8 bases, with 15 bases sitting between them. CDR3 in DNA: TGCGCCAGCAGCTTGTTTAGCAGGGACGGAGGGGAGCTGTTTTTT. Amino acid sequence: CASSLFSRDGGELFF.

The chain combines TRBV7-6 with TRBJ2-2; 8 bases line up with TRBD1. The CDR3 totals 14 residues. J was trimmed by 3 bases and V by 6 bases; bases with no gene match: 3. CDR1 and CDR2 from the germline V gene are SGHVS and FNYEAQ. The CDR3 is CASRQGDHTGELFF. The CDR3 bases are TGTGCCAGCAGACAGGGGGATCACACCGGGGAGCTGTTTTTT.

V gene TRBV5-1 combines with J gene TRBJ1-1; no clear D. From germline, CDR1 is SGHRS and CDR2 YFSETQ. V shed 5 bases and J shed 0 bases, with 11 bases lying between them. CDR3 length equals 14 residues. This CDR3 reads CASSKGPMNTEAFF. For the CDR3, the DNA is TGCGCCAGCAGTAAAGGACCAATGAACACTGAAGCTTTCTTT.

This clone was seen only once. V and J are TRBV19 and TRBJ2-1, with 8 bases fitting TRBD2. Germline V gene data show CDR1 as LNHDA and CDR2 as SQIVND (reference sequence). The CDR3 has 13 residues. The ends lost 11 bases at V and 2 bases at J; junction bases unmatched: 5. CDR3 nucleotide sequence: TGTGCCGCGGGGGGCCTTGCCTACAATGAGCAGTTCTTC. Its protein is CAAGGLAYNEQFF.

To note about this clone: The germline gene is not matched at one end of the junction; a read error may be the cause. The chain has TRBV28 and TRBJ2-7; TRBD1 aligns across 7 bases. The CDR3 spans 12 residues. The germline V gene has CDR1 MDHEN and CDR2 SYDVKM. DNA of the CDR3: TGTGCCAGCAGTTTATTATCCGGGACAGCGAGCTTC. This codes for CASSLLSGTASF.

Only a few counts were recorded for this clone. The V and J genes are TRBV5-1 and TRBJ1-2, with TRBD1 as a possible D gene (6 bases). The CDR3 runs 15 residues. Trimming removed 3 bases at V and 5 bases at J, with 17 bases between. Germline V gene sequence: CDR1 SGHRS, CDR2 YFSETQ. CDR3 in DNA: TGCGCCAGCAGCTCGGGGCCGGGAAGGGGGTATGGCTACACCTTC. Protein sequence: CASSSGPGRGYGYTF.

The chain links TRBV7-8 to TRBJ2-5; weak D call: TRBD1 (6 bases). V lost 5 bases and J lost 9, with 19 bases in between. The germline V gene has CDR1 SGHVS and CDR2 FQNEAQ. This CDR3 is 14 amino acids long. CDR3 amino acids: CASSPRDIVGAQYF. The DNA for the CDR3 is TGTGCCAGCAGCCCTCGGGACATTGTAGGAGCCCAGTACTTC.

V gene TRBV5-1 combines with J gene TRBJ2-7, with D perhaps matching TRBD1 (5 bases). CDR1 and CDR2 from the germline V gene are SGHRS and YFSETQ. The CDR3 length is 14 residues. Trimming stripped 0 bases from V and 2 bases from J, with 9 bases between. CDR3: CASSLVAGTYEQYF. Written as DNA, the CDR3 is TGCGCCAGCAGCTTGGTTGCAGGGACCTACGAGCAGTACTTC.

This clone was seen just once. V gene TRBV7-9 combines with J gene TRBJ2-5; 7 nucleotides line up with TRBD1. Germline assignment: CDR1 SEHNR and CDR2 FQNEAQ (reference sequence). The CDR3 is made up of 15 amino acids. The J segment lost 1 base and the V segment lost 5 bases, leaving 7 bases of the junction unmatched. The DNA of the CDR3 is TGTGCCAGCAGCCCGGGACAGACGTTCCAAGAGACCCAGTACTTC. Protein: CASSPGQTFQETQYF.